These 14 T cell receptor beta chains originate from one sample sequenced in a study of T-cell reconstitution after alpha-beta-depleted transplantation in children. Unique molecular identifiers were incorporated during preparation of the TCRbeta library. Each CDR3 protein gets one entry after TCRdb re-called the PCR reads with MiXCR. The sample holds fewer than 550,000 distinct CDR3 sequences, roughly 11% seen once. Sequencing was performed on PBMCs, mostly from graft donor cells, taken 180 days after TCRalphabeta/CD19-depleted stem cell transplant. The source of these receptors is a female patient between 2 and 10 years old who had a stem cell transplant for aplastic anemia, so the T cells may come from the graft donor.

This clonotype was seen a few times. Written as DNA, the CDR3 is TGTGCCAGCAGCTTAACCCAGGCCGGTGAGCAGTTCTTC. Protein: CASSLTQAGEQFF. This chain links TRBV7-3 with TRBJ2-1; D gene unclear. Germline loops: CDR1 SGHTA, CDR2 FQGTGA. V lost 0 bases and J lost 9, with 9 bases in between. This CDR3 has 13 amino acids.

This clonotype was counted ten times or more. This chain links TRBV5-1 with TRBJ2-5; D might be TRBD1 (5 bases). The CDR3 consists of 16 residues. In germline, CDR1 is SGHRS, CDR2 YFSETQ. V was clipped by 2 bases and J by 4 bases, with 18 bases between them. The CDR3 DNA sequence: TGCGCCAGCAGCTTTCTCGACTTGGGGCCCCGAGAGACCCAGTACTTC. This sequence encodes CASSFLDLGPRETQYF.

This clonotype has just a few counts. J is TRBJ2-3 and V is TRBV4-3; D perhaps matches TRBD2 (5 bases). V gave up 0 bases and J gave up 2 bases, with 15 bases separating them. The CDR3 has 17 amino acids. CDR1 LGHNA and CDR2 YSLEER come from the germline V gene. The CDR3 sequence is CASSQELLQRNTDTQYF. The CDR3 DNA sequence: TGCGCCAGCAGCCAAGAGCTTCTTCAGCGGAACACAGATACGCAGTATTTT.

In DNA, the CDR3 is TGTGCCTGGAGTGTAGGGTGGAATGAGCAGTTCTTC. The encoded protein is CAWSVGWNEQFF. The J gene is TRBJ2-1, the V gene TRBV30; D unclear. The CDR3 is 12 residues long. Deletions cut 0 bases from V and 7 bases from J, with 7 bases between. Germline CDR1 and CDR2: GTSNPN and SVGIG (reference sequence).

This clonotype has just a few counts. The V and J genes are TRBV7-2 and TRBJ1-1; D is uncertain. The V gene lost 3 bases and the J gene lost 8 bases, with 10 bases spanning the gap. Germline V gene data show CDR1 as SGHTA and CDR2 as FQGNSA. The CDR3 is made up of 12 amino acids. CDR3 sequence (DNA): TGTGCCAGCAGCTTGGGTAGATGGGAAGCTTTCTTT. Its translation is CASSLGRWEAFF.

The chain is built from TRBV9 and TRBJ1-2, with D uncertain. The germline gives CDR1 SGDLS, CDR2 YYNGEE. CDR3 length equals 14 residues. The V gene lost 0 bases and the J gene lost 7 bases, with 13 bases spanning the gap. The CDR3 bases are TGTGCCAGCAGCGTAGACGATCGGGGTCCTGGCTACACCTTC. This gives the protein CASSVDDRGPGYTF. Looking up the rest from reference TRBV9 and TRBJ1-2 gives the full variable domain: DSGVTQTPKHLITATGQRVTLRCSPRSGDLSVYWYQQSLDQGLQFLIQYYNGEERAKGNILERFSAQQFPDLHSELNLSSLELGDSALYFCASSVDDRGPGYTFGSGTRLTVV.

This clonotype was seen at least ten times. The rearrangement uses TRBV29-1 and TRBJ1-4, with 7 nucleotides matching TRBD1. This CDR3 is built from 13 residues. V lost 7 bases and J lost 7; bases outside the gene matches: 9. Germline CDR1 reads SQVTM; CDR2 reads ANQGSEA. CDR3 DNA: TGCAGCGGAAGGTCAGGGGGAAGTGAAAAACTGTTTTTT. Translated, it gives CSGRSGGSEKLFF.

The chain couples TRBV20-1 to TRBJ2-3, with D hard to call. The V and J ends lost 0 bases and 2 bases respectively, with 15 bases between them. Germline V gene sequence: CDR1 DFQATT, CDR2 SNEGSKA (reference sequence). The CDR3 is made up of 16 amino acids. CDR3 protein: CSARDADRRVTDTQYF. CDR3 bases: TGCAGTGCTAGAGATGCTGACCGCCGGGTCACAGATACGCAGTATTTT.

This clonotype was counted at least ten times. J is TRBJ2-1 and V is TRBV3-1; 8 bases line up with TRBD2. CDR1 and CDR2 from the germline V gene are LGHDT and YNNKEL (reference sequence). V was clipped by 4 bases and J by 3 bases; unmatched bases: 8. The CDR3 covers 16 residues. The CDR3 loop is CASSPFSGRLYNEQFF. CDR3 DNA: TGTGCCAGCAGCCCATTCAGCGGGAGACTCTACAATGAGCAGTTCTTC.

This clonotype has a count of ten or more. This sequence joins TRBV29-1 and TRBJ1-5, with TRBD1 identical over 9 bases. This CDR3 is built from 14 residues. The V segment lost 7 bases and the J segment 3 bases; nucleotides outside the gene matches: 7. Germline CDR1 reads SQVTM; CDR2 reads ANQGSEA. The CDR3 protein is CSGWTGAPNQPQHF. Written as DNA, the CDR3 is TGCAGCGGTTGGACAGGGGCCCCCAATCAGCCCCAGCATTTT.

The chain links TRBV20-1 to TRBJ2-1, with 10 bases aligning to TRBD2. Germline V gives CDR1 DFQATT, CDR2 SNEGSKA (reference sequence). The CDR3 is 14 amino acids. V lost 6 bases, J lost 4 bases, and 6 bases stayed unmatched. Here the CDR3 reads CSAIKREGYNEQFF. CDR3 bases: TGCAGTGCCATCAAGCGGGAGGGGTACAATGAGCAGTTCTTC.

The genes are TRBV6-1 and TRBJ1-1, with D unresolved. Germline V CDR1 and CDR2: MNHNS, SASEGT. The CDR3 runs to 13 residues. Trimming took 3 bases from V and 3 from J, leaving 8 bases between them. The CDR3 sequence is CASSEGIDTEAFF. CDR3 coding DNA: TGTGCCAGCAGTGAGGGGATTGACACTGAAGCTTTCTTT.

This clonotype was counted many times. The V and J genes are TRBV7-9 and TRBJ2-7; a possible D gene is TRBD1 (7 bases). V lost 1 base and J lost 3, with 10 bases in between. This CDR3 spans 14 amino acids. Germline CDR1 is SEHNR and CDR2 is FQNEAQ (reference sequence). CDR3 sequence reads: CASSLVRDSYEQYF. In DNA, the CDR3 is TGTGCCAGCAGCTTAGTGCGGGACAGCTACGAGCAGTACTTC.

This clonotype was detected only a few times. DNA for the CDR3: TGTGCCAGCAGCCACCGGACAGGGAGCTACGAGCAGTACGTC. Amino acids: CASSHRTGSYEQYV. This chain links TRBV21-1 with TRBJ2-7; the table gives TRBD1 as D, unverified against the DNA. TRBV21-1 is assigned pseudogene status. This CDR3 is 14 amino acids long.